Presented here are 12 T cell receptor beta chains from one specimen sequenced in a study of CXCR3 chemokines and chemotherapy response in bladder cancer. TCRdb reanalysed the PCR reads using MiXCR and keeps one entry per CDR3 protein. The sample holds over a thousand distinct CDR3 sequences, 5.8% seen once. This sample was gathered from a patient whose treatment included neoadjuvant chemotherapy. Every receptor here comes from a human donor with bladder cancer that responded to neoadjuvant chemotherapy.

This clonotype was recorded a few times. The chain joins TRBV20-1 to TRBJ2-1; D not resolved. Trimming cost V 3 bases and J 6 bases, with 6 bases left between them. Germline loops: CDR1 DFQATT, CDR2 SNEGSKA (reference sequence). The CDR3 contains 11 residues. The CDR3: CSASFSNEQFF. For the CDR3, the DNA is TGCAGTGCTAGTTTTAGCAATGAGCAGTTCTTC.

By frequency in the sample, this clonotype is large. V is TRBV19 and J is TRBJ2-1; TRBD1 might be the D (6 bases). V lost 2 bases, J lost 6 bases, and 11 bases lay in between. This CDR3 spans 14 amino acids. Looked up from germline, CDR1 is LNHDA and CDR2 is SQIVND (reference sequence). The CDR3 loop reads CASSILGHVNEQFF. CDR3 bases: TGTGCCAGTAGTATACTGGGACACGTCAATGAGCAGTTCTTC. Together with reference TRBV19 and TRBJ2-1, the CDR3 gives the full variable domain: DGGITQSPKYLFRKEGQNVTLSCEQNLNHDAMYWYRQDPGQGLRLIYYSQIVNDFQKGDIAEGYSVSREKKESFPLTVTSAQKNPTAFYLCASSILGHVNEQFFGPGTRLTVL.

Ten or more counts support this clonotype. The gene calls are TRBV12-3 or TRBV12-4 and TRBJ2-7; perhaps TRBD1 as D (6 bases). V lost 5 bases, J lost 2 bases, and 10 bases lay in between. The CDR3 sequence is 13 residues long. CDR3 protein: CASSRQATYEQYF. The CDR3 nucleotides read TGTGCCAGCAGTCGACAGGCAACCTACGAGCAGTACTTC.

Note on this clonotype: This could be a read error, since a much larger clone is one nucleotide away. The chain is built from TRBV11-1 and TRBJ1-2, with D maybe TRBD1 (5 bases). Germline V lookup: CDR1 SGHAT, CDR2 FQDESV (reference sequence). The CDR3 is 12 residues long. The CDR3 spells CASSLGPSGYIF. CDR3 coding DNA: TGTGCCAGCAGCTTGGGGCCGTCAGGCTACATCTTC.

This clonotype is termed large. The chain uses TRBV6-2 or TRBV6-3 and TRBJ1-1, with D possibly being TRBD1 (6 bases). Per the germline V gene, CDR1 is MNHEY and CDR2 is SVGEGT. Between the trimmed V and J ends, which lost 6 bases and 1 base, there was a span of 12 bases. This CDR3 is built from 14 residues. CDR3 nucleotide sequence: TGTGCCAGCAGCCGGGACAACGCGAACACTGAAGCTTTCTTT. It codes for CASSRDNANTEAFF.

At least ten counts were recorded for this clonotype. This chain joins TRBV11-2 and TRBJ1-2, with D perhaps TRBD1 (5 bases). V was pared by 5 bases and J by 7 bases, with 14 bases between. The CDR3 contains 13 residues. In germline, CDR1 is SGHAT, CDR2 FQNNGV. The CDR3 region has the DNA TGTGCCAGCAGCCTCCGGGAGGGGTCTGGCTACACCTTC. Its protein is CASSLREGSGYTF. The complete variable domain, with remaining parts taken from reference TRBV11-2 and TRBJ1-2, reads EAGVAQSPRYKIIEKRQSVAFWCNPISGHATLYWYQQILGQGPKLLIQFQNNGVVDDSQLPKDRFSAERLKGVDSTLKIQPAKLEDSAVYLCASSLREGSGYTFGSGTRLTVV.

This clonotype was detected many times. The J gene is TRBJ2-5, the V gene TRBV15; D is undetermined. There are 13 residues in the CDR3. Germline loops: CDR1 LNHNV, CDR2 YYDKDF (reference sequence). V shed 1 base and J shed 4 bases, with 7 bases lying between them. CDR3 coding DNA: TGTGCCACCAGCAGAGCGCCCGGAGAGACCCAGTACTTC. Protein product: CATSRAPGETQYF.

This clonotype is large by share. The chain couples TRBV6-2 or TRBV6-3 to TRBJ1-6; tentative D call: TRBD1 (5 bases). This CDR3 has 14 residues. V dropped 4 bases and J dropped 9 bases, with 13 bases sitting between them. The germline CDR1 and CDR2 sequences are MNHEY and SVGEGT. The CDR3 protein is CASSFAGVISPLHF. The CDR3 DNA reads as TGTGCCAGCAGTTTCGCGGGGGTAATTTCACCCCTCCACTTT.

By share, this clonotype counts as medium-sized. The chain recombines TRBV29-1 with TRBJ2-3; D remains ambiguous. The germline gives CDR1 SQVTM, CDR2 ANQGSEA. This CDR3 contains 12 residues. V dropped 1 base and J dropped 0 bases, with 2 bases sitting between them. This chain's CDR3 is CSVEVSTDTQYF. As DNA, the CDR3 is TGCAGCGTTGAAGTCAGCACAGATACGCAGTATTTT.

This clonotype appeared many times. V usage is TRBV30 and J usage is TRBJ1-5; D may be TRBD1 (6 bases). Germline CDR1 GTSNPN, CDR2 SVGIG (reference sequence). The CDR3 sequence is 14 residues long. V lost 4 bases to trimming and J lost 7 bases, with 17 bases between them. The CDR3 sequence: CAWTGRGEQQPQHF. The CDR3 DNA reads as TGTGCCTGGACGGGTAGGGGGGAGCAACAGCCCCAGCATTTT.

By share of the sample, this clonotype is large. The chain has TRBV29-1 and TRBJ1-2; possibly TRBD1 for D (5 bases). The V gene lost 7 bases and the J gene lost 5 bases, with 17 bases spanning the gap. This CDR3 region has 13 residues. In germline, CDR1 is SQVTM, CDR2 ANQGSEA. The CDR3 loop is CSGGDGNSYGYTF. The DNA of the CDR3 is TGCAGCGGGGGGGACGGGAACAGTTATGGCTACACCTTC.

The chain is built from TRBV7-9 and TRBJ2-1, with unresolved D. V dropped 3 bases and J dropped 6 bases, with 0 bases sitting between them. Germline V gene lookup returns CDR1 SEHNR and CDR2 FQNEAQ (reference sequence). This CDR3 is built from 10 residues. CDR3 sequence (DNA): TGTGCCAGCAGCTTCAATGAGCAGTTCTTC. Protein: CASSFNEQFF.